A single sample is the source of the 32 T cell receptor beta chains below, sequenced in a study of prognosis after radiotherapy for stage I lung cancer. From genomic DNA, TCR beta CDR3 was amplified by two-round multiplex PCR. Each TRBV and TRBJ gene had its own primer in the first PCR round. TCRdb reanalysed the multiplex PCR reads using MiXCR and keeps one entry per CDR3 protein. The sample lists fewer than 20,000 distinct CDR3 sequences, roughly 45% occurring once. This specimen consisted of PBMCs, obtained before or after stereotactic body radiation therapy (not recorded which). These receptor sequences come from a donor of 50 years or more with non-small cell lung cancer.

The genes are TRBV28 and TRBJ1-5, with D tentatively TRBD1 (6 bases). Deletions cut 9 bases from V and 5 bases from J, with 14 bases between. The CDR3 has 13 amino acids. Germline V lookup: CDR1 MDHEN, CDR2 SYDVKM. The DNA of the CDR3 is TGTGCCAGGAGTCAGGGGAGAGATCAGCCCCAGCATTTT. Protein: CARSQGRDQPQHF.

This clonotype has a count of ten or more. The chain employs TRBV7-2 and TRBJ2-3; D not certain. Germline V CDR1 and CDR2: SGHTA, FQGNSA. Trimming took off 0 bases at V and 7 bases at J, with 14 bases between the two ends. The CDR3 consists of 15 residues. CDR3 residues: CASSLAGQVLNTQYF. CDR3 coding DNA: TGTGCCAGCAGCTTAGCGGGTCAGGTGTTAAATACGCAGTATTTT.

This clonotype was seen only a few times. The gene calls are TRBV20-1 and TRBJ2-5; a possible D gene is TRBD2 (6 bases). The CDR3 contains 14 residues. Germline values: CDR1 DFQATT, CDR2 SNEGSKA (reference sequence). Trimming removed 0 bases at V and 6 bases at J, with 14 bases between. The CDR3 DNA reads TGCAGTGCTAGAGATGCACTAGCAGGAAAGACCCAGTACTTC. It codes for CSARDALAGKTQYF.

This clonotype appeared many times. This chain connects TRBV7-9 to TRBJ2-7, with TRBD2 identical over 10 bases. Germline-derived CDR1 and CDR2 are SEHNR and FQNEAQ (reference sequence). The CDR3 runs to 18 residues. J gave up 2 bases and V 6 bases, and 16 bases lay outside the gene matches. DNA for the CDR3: TGTGCCAGCAGTTTGGGGGGGCCTAGCGGGAGTTGGACCTACGAGCAGTACTTC. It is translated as CASSLGGPSGSWTYEQYF.

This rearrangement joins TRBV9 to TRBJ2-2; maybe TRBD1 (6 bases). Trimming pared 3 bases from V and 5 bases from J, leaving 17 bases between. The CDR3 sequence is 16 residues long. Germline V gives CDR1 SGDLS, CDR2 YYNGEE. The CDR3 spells CASSGYDRLKTGELFF. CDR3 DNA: TGTGCCAGCAGCGGCTATGACAGGTTAAAGACCGGGGAGCTGTTTTTT. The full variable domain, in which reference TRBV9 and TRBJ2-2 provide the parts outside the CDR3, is DSGVTQTPKHLITATGQRVTLRCSPRSGDLSVYWYQQSLDQGLQFLIQYYNGEERAKGNILERFSAQQFPDLHSELNLSSLELGDSALYFCASSGYDRLKTGELFFGEGSRLTVL.

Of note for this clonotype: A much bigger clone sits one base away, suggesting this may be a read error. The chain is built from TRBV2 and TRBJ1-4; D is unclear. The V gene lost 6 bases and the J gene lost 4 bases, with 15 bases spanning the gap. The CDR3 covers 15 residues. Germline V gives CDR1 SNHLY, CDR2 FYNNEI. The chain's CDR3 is CASRQERGINEKLFF. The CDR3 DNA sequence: TGTGCCAGCAGGCAGGAAAGAGGGATTAATGAAAAACTGTTTTTT.

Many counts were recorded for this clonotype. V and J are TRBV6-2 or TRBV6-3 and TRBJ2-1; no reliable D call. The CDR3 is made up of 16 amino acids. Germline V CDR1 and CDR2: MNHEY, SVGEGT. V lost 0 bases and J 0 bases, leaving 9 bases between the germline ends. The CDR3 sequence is CASSYSITSSYNEQFF. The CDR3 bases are TGTGCCAGCAGTTACTCAATAACGAGCTCCTACAATGAGCAGTTCTTC.

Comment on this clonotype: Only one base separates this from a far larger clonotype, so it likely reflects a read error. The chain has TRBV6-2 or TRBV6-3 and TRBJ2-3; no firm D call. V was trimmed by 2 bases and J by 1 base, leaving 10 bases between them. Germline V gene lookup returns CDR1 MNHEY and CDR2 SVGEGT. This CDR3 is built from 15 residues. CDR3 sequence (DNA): TGTGCCAGCAGTTACCTGTGGAAGGGCACAGATACGCAGTATTTT. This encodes CASSYLWKGTDTQYF.

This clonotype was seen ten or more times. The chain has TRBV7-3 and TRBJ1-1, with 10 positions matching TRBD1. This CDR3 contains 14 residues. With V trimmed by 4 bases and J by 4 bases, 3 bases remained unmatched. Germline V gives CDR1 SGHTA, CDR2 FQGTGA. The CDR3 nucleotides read TGTGCCAGCAGCTCCGGGACAGGGGCCACTGAAGCTTTCTTT. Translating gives CASSSGTGATEAFF.

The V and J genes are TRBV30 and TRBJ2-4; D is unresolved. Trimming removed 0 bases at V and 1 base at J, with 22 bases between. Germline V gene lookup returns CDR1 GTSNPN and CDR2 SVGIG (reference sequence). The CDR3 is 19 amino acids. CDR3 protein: CAWSVLRASFGTAKNIQYF. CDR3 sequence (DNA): TGTGCCTGGAGTGTACTTCGGGCTTCGTTCGGAACGGCCAAAAACATTCAGTACTTC.

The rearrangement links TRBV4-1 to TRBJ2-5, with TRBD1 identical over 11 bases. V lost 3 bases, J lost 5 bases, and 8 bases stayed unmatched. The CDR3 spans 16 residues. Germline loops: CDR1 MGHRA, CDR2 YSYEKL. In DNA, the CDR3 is TGCGCCAGCAGCCATCCTTCCTGGGACAGGGGGGAGACCCAGTACTTC. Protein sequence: CASSHPSWDRGETQYF.

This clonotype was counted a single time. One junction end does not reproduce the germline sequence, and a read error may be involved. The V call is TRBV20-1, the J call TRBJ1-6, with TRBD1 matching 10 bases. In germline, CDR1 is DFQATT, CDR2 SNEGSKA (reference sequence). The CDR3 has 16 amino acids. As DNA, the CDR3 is TGCAGTGCTAGAGATCCCGGGACAGGGGTGGGGGCACCCCTAAACTTT. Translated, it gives CSARDPGTGVGAPLNF.

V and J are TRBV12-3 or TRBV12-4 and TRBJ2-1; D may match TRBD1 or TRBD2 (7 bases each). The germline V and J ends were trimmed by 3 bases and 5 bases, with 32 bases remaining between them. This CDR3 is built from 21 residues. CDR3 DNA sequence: TGTGCCAGCAGTTTTAGGGGGCCGGGTACAGGGATACTGGGGACTAACAATGAGCAGTTCTTC. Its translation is CASSFRGPGTGILGTNNEQFF.

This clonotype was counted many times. CDR3 nucleotide sequence: TGTGCCAGCAGCTTCGAGAGGGGACGGGTTCATGAGCAGTTCTTC. Translation gives CASSFERGRVHEQFF. The chain carries TRBV2 and TRBJ2-1, with D possibly being TRBD1 or TRBD2 (5 bases each). The CDR3 is 15 residues long. Germline CDR1 reads SNHLY; CDR2 reads FYNNEI. Trimming removed 6 bases from V and 8 bases from J, with 20 bases in between.

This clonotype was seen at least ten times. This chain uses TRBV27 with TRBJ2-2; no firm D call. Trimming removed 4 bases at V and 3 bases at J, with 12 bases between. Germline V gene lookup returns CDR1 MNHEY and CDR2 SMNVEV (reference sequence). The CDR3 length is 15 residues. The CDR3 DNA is TGTGCCAGCAGTTCGCGGAGTAGGGACACCGGGGAGCTGTTTTTT. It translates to CASSSRSRDTGELFF.

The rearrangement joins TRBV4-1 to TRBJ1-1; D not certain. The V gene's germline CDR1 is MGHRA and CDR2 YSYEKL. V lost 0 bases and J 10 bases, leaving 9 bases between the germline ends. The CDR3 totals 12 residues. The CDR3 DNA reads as TGCGCCAGCAGCCAAGACTACGGTCGAGCTTTCTTT. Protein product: CASSQDYGRAFF.

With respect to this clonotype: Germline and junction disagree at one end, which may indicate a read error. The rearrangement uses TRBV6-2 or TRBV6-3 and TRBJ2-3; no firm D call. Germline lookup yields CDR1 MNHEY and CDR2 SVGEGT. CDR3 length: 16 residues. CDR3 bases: TGTGCCAGCAGTACCCAGTTTGCTCTGGTCACAGATACGCAGTATTTC. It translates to CASSTQFALVTDTQYF.

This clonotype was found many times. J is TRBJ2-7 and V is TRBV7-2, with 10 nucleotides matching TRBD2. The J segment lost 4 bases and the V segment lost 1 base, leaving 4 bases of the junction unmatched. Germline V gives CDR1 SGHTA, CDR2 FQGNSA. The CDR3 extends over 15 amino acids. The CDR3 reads CASSLESSGGYEQYF. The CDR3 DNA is TGTGCCAGCAGCTTAGAATCTAGCGGGGGATACGAGCAGTACTTC.

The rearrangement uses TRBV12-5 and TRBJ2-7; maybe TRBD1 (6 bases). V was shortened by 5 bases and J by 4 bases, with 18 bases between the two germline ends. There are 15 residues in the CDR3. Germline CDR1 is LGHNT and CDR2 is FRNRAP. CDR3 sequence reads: CASGLDRYRAYEQYF. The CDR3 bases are TGTGCTAGTGGTCTCGACCGGTACAGGGCGTACGAGCAGTACTTC.

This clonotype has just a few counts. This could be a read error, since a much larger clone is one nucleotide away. For the CDR3, the DNA is TGTGCCAGCATCCGCCCTACAGGGGGCAACACTGAAGCTTTCTTT. This encodes CASIRPTGGNTEAFF. The genes are TRBV27 and TRBJ1-1; 9 nucleotides align to TRBD1. Germline V CDR1 and CDR2: MNHEY, SMNVEV (reference sequence). The CDR3 runs to 15 residues. V lost 7 bases to trimming and J lost 2 bases; unmatched junction nucleotides: 8.

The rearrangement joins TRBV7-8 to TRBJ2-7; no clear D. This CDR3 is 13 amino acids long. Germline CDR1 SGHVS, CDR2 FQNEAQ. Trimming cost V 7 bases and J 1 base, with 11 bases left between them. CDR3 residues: CASISSRSYEQYF. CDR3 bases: TGTGCCAGCATCTCCTCCCGGTCCTACGAGCAGTACTTC.

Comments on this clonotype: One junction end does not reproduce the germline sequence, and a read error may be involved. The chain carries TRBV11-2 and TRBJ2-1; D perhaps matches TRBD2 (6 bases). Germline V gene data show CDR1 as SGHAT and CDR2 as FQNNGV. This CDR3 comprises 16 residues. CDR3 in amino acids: CASRDGRPLGYNEQFF. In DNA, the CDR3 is TGCGCCAGCAGGGATGGGAGGCCCCTCGGGTACAATGAGCAGTTCTTC.

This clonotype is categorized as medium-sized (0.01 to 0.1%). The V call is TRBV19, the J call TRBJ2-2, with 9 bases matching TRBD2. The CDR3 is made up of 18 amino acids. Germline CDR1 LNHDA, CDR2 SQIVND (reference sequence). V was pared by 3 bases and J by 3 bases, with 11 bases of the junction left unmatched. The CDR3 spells CASSIGRGSGRDTGELFF. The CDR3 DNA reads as TGTGCCAGTAGTATTGGTAGGGGTAGCGGGAGAGACACCGGGGAGCTGTTTTTT.

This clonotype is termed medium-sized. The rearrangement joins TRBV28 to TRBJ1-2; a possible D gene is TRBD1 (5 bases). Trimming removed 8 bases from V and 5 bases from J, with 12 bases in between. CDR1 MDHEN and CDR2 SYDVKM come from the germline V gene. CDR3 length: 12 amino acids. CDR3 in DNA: TGTGCCAGCGGGGGGAGGGAATATGGCTACACCTTC. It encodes CASGGREYGYTF.

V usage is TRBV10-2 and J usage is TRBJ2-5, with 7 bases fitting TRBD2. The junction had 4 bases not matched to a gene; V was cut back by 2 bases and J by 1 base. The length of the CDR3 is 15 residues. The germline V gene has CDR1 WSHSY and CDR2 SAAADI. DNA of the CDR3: TGCGCCAGCAGTGAGAACGGGGGGTCCCAAGAGACCCAGTACTTC. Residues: CASSENGGSQETQYF.

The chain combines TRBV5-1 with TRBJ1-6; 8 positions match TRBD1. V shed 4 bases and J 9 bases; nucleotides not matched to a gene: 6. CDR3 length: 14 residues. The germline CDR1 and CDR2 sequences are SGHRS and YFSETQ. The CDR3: CASSELTGASPLHF. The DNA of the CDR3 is TGCGCCAGCAGCGAACTGACAGGGGCTTCACCCCTCCACTTT.

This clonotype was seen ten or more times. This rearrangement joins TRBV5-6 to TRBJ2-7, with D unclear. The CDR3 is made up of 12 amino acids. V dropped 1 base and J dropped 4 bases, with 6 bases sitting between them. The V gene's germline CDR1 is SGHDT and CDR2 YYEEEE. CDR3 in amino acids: CASSLLAYEQYF. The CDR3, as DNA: TGTGCCAGCAGCTTGCTCGCTTACGAGCAGTACTTC.

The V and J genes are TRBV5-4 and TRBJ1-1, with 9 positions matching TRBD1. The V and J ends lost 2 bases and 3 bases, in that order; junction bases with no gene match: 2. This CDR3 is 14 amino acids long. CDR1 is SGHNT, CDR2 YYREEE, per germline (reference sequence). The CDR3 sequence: CASSLDRGDTEAFF. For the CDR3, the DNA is TGTGCCAGCAGCTTAGACAGGGGGGACACTGAAGCTTTCTTT.

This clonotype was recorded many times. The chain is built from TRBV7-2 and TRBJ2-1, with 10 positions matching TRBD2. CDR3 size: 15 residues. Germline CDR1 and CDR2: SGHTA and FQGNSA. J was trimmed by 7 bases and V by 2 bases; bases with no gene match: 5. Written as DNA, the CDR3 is TGTGCCAGCAGCTTAAGTCTAGCGGGAGTTAATGAGCAGTTCTTC. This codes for CASSLSLAGVNEQFF.

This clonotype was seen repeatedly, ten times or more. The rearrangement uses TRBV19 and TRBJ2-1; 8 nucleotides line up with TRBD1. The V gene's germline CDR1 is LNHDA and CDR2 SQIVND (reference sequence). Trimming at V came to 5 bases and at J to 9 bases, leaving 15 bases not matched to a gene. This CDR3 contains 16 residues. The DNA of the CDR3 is TGTGCCAGTAGTCCAAGTATAGGGACAGGAAGGGGTGAGCAGTTCTTC. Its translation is CASSPSIGTGRGEQFF.

The CDR3 reads CASSIVRGLGTGELFF. The CDR3 coding sequence is TGTGCCAGTAGTATAGTGAGGGGTCTAGGCACCGGGGAGCTGTTTTTT. This sequence joins TRBV19 and TRBJ2-2, with D perhaps being TRBD1 or TRBD2 (5 bases each). The V gene's germline CDR1 is LNHDA and CDR2 SQIVND (reference sequence). The CDR3 extends over 16 amino acids. The ends were cut back, 1 base at V and 4 bases at J, with 13 bases in the middle. The full variable domain, with the rest looked up from reference TRBV19 and TRBJ2-2, is DGGITQSPKYLFRKEGQNVTLSCEQNLNHDAMYWYRQDPGQGLRLIYYSQIVNDFQKGDIAEGYSVSREKKESFPLTVTSAQKNPTAFYLCASSIVRGLGTGELFFGEGSRLTVL.

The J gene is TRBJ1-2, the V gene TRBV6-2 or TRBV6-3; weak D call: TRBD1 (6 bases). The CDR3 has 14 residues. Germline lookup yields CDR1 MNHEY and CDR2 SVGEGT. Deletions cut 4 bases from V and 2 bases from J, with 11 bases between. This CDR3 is CASSLYRENYGYTF. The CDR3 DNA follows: TGTGCCAGCAGTTTGTACAGGGAAAACTATGGCTACACCTTC.